Below, one TCR beta chain is given with its context. The sample comes from a study of cytomegalovirus exposure and HLA in healthy donors. The PCR used 60 Vbeta and 13 Jbeta primers. The assay was immunoSEQ multiplex PCR, and TCRdb's table has in-frame clones only and misses some. This table has about 160,000 clones, about 77% appearing once. Germline V gives CDR1 SGHAT, CDR2 FQNNGV. V lost 0 bases to trimming and J lost 6 bases, with 14 bases between them. CDR3 length equals 15 residues. This chain joins TRBV11-2 and TRBJ2-5; D possibly corresponds to TRBD2 (5 bases). The sequencing input was PBMCs. The sequence derives from a man between 18 and 29 years old in good health and CMV-seropositive. The CDR3 loop is CASSLESDKRQTQYF. CDR3 in DNA: TGTGCCAGCAGCTTAGAATCAGACAAGCGGCAGACCCAGTACTTC.